The present TCR beta chain was sequenced within a study of T cell responses to AZD1222 COVID-19 vaccine. Turning to the study itself: Timing groups of about 4 and about 12 weeks for second doses were pooled.

Sequencing used immunoSEQ multiplex PCR; TCRdb keeps in-frame clones, though not all of them. The sample records about 150,000 clones, 80% to 90% being singletons. The CDR3 contains 13 residues. The V and J ends lost 4 bases and 4 bases respectively, with 9 bases between them. In germline, CDR1 is SGHRS, CDR2 YFSETQ. Here the sequenced sample was peripheral blood, taken on day 0 of AZD1222 vaccination. The TCR originated in an adult in good health. The V gene is TRBV5-1, the J gene TRBJ1-3; perhaps TRBD1 as D (5 bases). As DNA, the CDR3 is TGCGCCAGCAGCGGGGCACAGGGAAACACCATATATTTT. Encoded protein: CASSGAQGNTIYF.